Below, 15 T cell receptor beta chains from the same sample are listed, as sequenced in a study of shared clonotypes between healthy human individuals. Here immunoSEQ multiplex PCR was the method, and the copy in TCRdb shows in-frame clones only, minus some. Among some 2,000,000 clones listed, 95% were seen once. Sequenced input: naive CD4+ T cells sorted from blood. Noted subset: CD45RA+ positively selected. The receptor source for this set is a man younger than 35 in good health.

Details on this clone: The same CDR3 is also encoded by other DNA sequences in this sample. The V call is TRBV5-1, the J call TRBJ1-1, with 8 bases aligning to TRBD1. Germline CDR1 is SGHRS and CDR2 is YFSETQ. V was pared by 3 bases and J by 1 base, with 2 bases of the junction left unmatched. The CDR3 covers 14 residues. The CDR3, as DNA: TGCGCCAGCAGCTCTGACAGGGGGAACACTGAAGCTTTCTTT. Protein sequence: CASSSDRGNTEAFF. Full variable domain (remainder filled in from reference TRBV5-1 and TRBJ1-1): KAGVTQTPRYLIKTRGQQVTLSCSPISGHRSVSWYQQTPGQGLQFLFEYFSETQRNKGNFPGRFSGRQFSNSRSEMNVSTLELGDSALYLCASSSDRGNTEAFFGQGTRLTVV.

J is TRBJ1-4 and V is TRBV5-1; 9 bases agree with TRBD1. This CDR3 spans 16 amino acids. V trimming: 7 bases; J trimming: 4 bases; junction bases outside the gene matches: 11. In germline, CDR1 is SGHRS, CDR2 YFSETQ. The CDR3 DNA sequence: TGCGCCAGCGCCACCGAGGGACAGGGACTTAATGAAAAACTGTTTTTT. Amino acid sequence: CASATEGQGLNEKLFF. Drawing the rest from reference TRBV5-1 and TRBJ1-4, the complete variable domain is KAGVTQTPRYLIKTRGQQVTLSCSPISGHRSVSWYQQTPGQGLQFLFEYFSETQRNKGNFPGRFSGRQFSNSRSEMNVSTLELGDSALYLCASATEGQGLNEKLFFGSGTQLSVL.

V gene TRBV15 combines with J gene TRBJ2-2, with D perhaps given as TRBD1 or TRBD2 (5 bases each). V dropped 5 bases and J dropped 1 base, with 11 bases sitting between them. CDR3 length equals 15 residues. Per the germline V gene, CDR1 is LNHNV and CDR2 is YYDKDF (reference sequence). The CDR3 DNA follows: TGTGCCACCAGCTGGGGGAATGGGAACACCGGGGAGCTGTTTTTT. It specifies CATSWGNGNTGELFF.

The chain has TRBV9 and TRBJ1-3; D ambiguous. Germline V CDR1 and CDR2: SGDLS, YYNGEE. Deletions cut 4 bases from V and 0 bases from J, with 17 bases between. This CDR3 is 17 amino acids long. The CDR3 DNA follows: TGTGCCAGCAGCCACCCCCAGACATCACGCTCTGGAAACACCATATATTTT. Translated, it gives CASSHPQTSRSGNTIYF.

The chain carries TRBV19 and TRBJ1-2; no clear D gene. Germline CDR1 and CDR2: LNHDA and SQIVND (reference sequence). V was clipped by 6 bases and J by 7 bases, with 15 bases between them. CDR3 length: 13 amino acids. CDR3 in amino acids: CASSTPGEGGYTF. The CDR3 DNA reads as TGTGCCAGTAGCACCCCCGGAGAGGGTGGCTACACCTTC.

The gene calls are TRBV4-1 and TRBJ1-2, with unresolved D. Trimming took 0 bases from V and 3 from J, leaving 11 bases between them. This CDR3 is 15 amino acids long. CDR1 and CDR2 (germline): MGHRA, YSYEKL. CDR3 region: CASSQDGTAYYGYTF. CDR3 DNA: TGCGCCAGCAGCCAAGACGGAACAGCCTACTATGGCTACACCTTC.

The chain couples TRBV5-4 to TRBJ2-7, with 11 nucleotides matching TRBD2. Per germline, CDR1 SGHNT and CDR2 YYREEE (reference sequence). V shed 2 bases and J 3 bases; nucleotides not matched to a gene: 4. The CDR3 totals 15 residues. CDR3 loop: CASSFGLAGGYEQYF. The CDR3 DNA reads TGTGCCAGCAGCTTCGGGCTAGCGGGGGGCTACGAGCAGTACTTC.

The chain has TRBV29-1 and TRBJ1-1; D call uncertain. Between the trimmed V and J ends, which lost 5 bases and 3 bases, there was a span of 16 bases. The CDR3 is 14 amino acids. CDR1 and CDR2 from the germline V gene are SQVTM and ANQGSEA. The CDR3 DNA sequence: TGCAGCGTTCAGTTTCCGGGGTTGGACACTGAAGCTTTCTTT. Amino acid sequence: CSVQFPGLDTEAFF.

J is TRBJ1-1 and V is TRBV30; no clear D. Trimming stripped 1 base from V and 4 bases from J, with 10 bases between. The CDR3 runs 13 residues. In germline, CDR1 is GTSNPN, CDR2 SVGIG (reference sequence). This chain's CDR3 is CAWSGQSGTEAFF. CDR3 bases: TGTGCCTGGAGTGGGCAGTCAGGCACTGAAGCTTTCTTT.

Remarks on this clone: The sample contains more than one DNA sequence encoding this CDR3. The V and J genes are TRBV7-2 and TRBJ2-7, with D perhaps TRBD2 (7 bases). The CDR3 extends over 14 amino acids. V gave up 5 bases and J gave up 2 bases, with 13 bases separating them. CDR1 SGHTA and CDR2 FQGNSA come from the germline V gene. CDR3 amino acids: CASSLPGGPYEQYF. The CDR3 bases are TGTGCCAGCAGCCTCCCCGGGGGGCCCTACGAGCAGTACTTC.

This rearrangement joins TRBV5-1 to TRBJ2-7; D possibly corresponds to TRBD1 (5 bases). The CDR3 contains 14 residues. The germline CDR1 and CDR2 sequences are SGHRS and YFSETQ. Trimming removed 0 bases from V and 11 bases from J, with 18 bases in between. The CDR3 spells CASSLGGQGRAEYF. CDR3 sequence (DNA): TGCGCCAGCAGCTTGGGGGGCCAAGGCAGGGCCGAGTACTTC. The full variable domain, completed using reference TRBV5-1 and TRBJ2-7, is KAGVTQTPRYLIKTRGQQVTLSCSPISGHRSVSWYQQTPGQGLQFLFEYFSETQRNKGNFPGRFSGRQFSNSRSEMNVSTLELGDSALYLCASSLGGQGRAEYFGPGTRLTVT.

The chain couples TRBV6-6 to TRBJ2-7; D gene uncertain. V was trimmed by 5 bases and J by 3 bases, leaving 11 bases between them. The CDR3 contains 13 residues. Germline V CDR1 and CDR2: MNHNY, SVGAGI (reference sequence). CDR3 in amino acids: CASSRGVYYEQYF. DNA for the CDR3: TGTGCCAGCAGTCGTGGCGTATACTACGAGCAGTACTTC.

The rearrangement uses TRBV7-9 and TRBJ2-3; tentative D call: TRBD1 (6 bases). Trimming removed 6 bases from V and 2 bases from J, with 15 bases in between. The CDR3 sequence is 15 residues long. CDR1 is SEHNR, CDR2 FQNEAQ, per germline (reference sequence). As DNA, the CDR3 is TGTGCCAGCAGGCGTTGGGACAAACCCACAGATACGCAGTATTTT. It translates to CASRRWDKPTDTQYF.

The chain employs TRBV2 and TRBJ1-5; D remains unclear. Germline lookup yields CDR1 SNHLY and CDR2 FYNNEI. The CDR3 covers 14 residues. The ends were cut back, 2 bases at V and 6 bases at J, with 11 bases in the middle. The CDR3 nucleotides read TGTGCCAGCAGTGAAAGGCAGCCTGGTCAGCCCCAGCATTTT. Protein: CASSERQPGQPQHF.

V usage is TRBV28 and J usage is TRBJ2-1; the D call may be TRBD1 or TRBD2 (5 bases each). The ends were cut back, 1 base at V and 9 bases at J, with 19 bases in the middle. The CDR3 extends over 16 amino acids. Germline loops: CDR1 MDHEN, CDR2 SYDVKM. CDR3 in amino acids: CASSLSDSTGSREQFF. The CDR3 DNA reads TGTGCCAGCAGTTTATCCGACAGCACGGGGAGTCGTGAGCAGTTCTTC.